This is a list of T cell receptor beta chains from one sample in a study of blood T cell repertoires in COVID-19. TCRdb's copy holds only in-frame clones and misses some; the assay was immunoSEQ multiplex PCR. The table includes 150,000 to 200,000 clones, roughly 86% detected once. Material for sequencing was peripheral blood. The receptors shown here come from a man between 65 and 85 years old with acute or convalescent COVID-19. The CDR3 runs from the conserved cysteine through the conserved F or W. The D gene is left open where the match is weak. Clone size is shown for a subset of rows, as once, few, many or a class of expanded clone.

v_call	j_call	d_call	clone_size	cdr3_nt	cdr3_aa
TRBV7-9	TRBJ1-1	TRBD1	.	TGTGCCAGCAGCCGTACAGGGGGCGGGATGAACACTGAAGCTTTCTTT	CASSRTGGGMNTEAFF
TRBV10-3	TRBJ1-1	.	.	TGTGCCATCAGTGAGTCTGAGACAGGCCTGGACACTGAAGCTTTCTTT	CAISESETGLDTEAFF
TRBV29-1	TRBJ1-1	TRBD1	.	TGCAGCGTTGAACAGGGGGAAAACACTGAAGCTTTCTTT	CSVEQGENTEAFF
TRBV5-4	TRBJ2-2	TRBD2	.	TGTGCCAGCAGCCCGGGACTAGCGGGAGGAACGGCCGGGGAGCTGTTTTTT	CASSPGLAGGTAGELFF
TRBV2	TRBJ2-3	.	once	TGTGCCAGCAATTGGGGGCGGACAGATACGCAGTATTTT	CASNWGRTDTQYF
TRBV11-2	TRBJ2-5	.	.	TGTGCCAGCAGCTTATCGGGGAACCAAGAGACCCAGTACTTC	CASSLSGNQETQYF
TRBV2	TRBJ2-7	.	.	TGTGCCAGCAGTGGGGGGCAGGGATACGAGCAGTACTTC	CASSGGQGYEQYF
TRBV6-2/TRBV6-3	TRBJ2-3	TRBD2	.	TGTGCCAGCAGTACTGGACTAGCGGGGGCCTATACGCAGTATTTT	CASSTGLAGAYTQYF
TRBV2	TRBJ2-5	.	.	TGTGCCAGCACCTTCTTGGGGCCCGAAGAGACCCAGTACTTC	CASTFLGPEETQYF
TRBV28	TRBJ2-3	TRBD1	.	TGTGCCAGCAGTTTAGGGACAGGGATAGATACGCAGTATTTT	CASSLGTGIDTQYF
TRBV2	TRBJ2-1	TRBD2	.	TGTGCCAGCAGACTAGCGGGAGATCCGGAGCAGTTCTTC	CASRLAGDPEQFF
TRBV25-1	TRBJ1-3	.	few	TGTGCCAGCAGTGTGGGGCAGCTACCTGGAAACACCATATATTTT	CASSVGQLPGNTIYF
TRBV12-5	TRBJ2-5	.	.	TGTGCTAGTGGTTTGCCAACCTCGGAGGGCGGGACCCAGTACTTC	CASGLPTSEGGTQYF
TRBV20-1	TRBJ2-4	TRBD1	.	TGCAGTGCTAGTAGGCAGGGGGCAGCCAAAAACATTCAGTACTTC	CSASRQGAAKNIQYF
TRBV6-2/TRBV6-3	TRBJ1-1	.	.	TGTGCCAGCAGTATTACAGCTGAAGCTTTCTTT	CASSITAEAFF